This T cell receptor (beta chain) is from a study of identical twins' blood T cells. Of note for this clonotype: Its antigen remains unidentified.

Each TCR cDNA library carried sample-specific barcodes on both ends. The authors' processing: Per-library CDR3 reads ranged roughly 2.2 to 3.6 million; clonotypes, ~90,000 to ~500,000. TCRdb analysed the 5' RACE reads with MiXCR anew, one entry per CDR3 protein. TCRdb assigned the V and J calls; the authors' analysis was not used. The sample has a few hundred thousand distinct CDR3 sequences, over 25% seen once. Study-wide results and caveats: Twin similarity might stem from environmental factors, not only genetics.

Germline lookup yields CDR1 MNHEY and CDR2 SMNVEV (reference sequence). This CDR3 has 15 residues. The junction had 7 bases not matched to a gene; V was cut back by 7 bases and J by 4 bases. The sequencing sample was made of PBMCs. The sequence came from a woman aged 18 to 49 in good health. V is TRBV27 and J is TRBJ2-1, with 10 nucleotides matching TRBD2. The CDR3 DNA reads TGTGCCAGCACACCGGGACTAGCGCGATACAATGAGCAGTTCTTC. It specifies CASTPGLARYNEQFF.